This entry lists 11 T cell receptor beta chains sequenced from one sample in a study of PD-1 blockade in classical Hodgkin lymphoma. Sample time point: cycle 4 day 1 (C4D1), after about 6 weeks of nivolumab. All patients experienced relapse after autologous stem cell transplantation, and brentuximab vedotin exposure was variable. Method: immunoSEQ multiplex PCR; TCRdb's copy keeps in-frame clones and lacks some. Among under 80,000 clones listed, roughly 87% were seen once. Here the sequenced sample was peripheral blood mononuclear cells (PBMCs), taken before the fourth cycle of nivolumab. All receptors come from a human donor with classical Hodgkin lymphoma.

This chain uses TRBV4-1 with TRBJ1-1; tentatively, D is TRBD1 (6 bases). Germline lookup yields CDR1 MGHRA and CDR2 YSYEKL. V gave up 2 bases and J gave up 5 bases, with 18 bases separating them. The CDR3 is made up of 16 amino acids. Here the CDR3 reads CASSQQPGTRDTEAFF. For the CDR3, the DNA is TGCGCCAGCAGCCAACAGCCTGGGACACGGGATACTGAAGCTTTCTTT.

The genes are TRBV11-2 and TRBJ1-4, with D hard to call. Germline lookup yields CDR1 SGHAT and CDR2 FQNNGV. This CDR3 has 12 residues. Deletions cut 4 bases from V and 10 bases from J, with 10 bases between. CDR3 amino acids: CASSSYFGKLFF. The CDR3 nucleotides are TGTGCCAGCAGCTCGTACTTTGGAAAACTGTTTTTT.

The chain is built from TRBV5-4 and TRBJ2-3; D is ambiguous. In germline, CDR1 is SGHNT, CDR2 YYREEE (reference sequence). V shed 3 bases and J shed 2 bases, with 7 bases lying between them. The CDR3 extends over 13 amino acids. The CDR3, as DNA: TGTGCCAGCAGCTCCTACGACACAGATACGCAGTATTTT. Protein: CASSSYDTDTQYF.

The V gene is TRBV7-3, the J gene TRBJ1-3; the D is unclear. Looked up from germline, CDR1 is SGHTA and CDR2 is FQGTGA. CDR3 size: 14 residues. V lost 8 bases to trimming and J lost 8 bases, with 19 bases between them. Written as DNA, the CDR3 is TGTGCCAGCCTTAAGACCGTTCCCGGAGACACCATATATTTT. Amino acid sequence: CASLKTVPGDTIYF.

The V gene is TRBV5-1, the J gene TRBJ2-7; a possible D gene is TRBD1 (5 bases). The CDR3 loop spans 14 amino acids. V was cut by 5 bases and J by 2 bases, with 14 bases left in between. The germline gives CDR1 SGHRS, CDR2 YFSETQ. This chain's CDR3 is CASRLHPTAYEQYF. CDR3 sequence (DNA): TGCGCCAGCAGACTACACCCGACAGCCTACGAGCAGTACTTC.

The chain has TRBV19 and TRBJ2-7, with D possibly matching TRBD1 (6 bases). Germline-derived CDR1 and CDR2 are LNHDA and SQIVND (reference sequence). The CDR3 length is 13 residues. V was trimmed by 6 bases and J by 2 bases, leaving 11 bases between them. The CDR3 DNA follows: TGTGCCAGTAGGGACAGTCGAGCCTACGAGCAGTACTTC. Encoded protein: CASRDSRAYEQYF. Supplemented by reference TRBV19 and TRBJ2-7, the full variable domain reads DGGITQSPKYLFRKEGQNVTLSCEQNLNHDAMYWYRQDPGQGLRLIYYSQIVNDFQKGDIAEGYSVSREKKESFPLTVTSAQKNPTAFYLCASRDSRAYEQYFGPGTRLTVT.

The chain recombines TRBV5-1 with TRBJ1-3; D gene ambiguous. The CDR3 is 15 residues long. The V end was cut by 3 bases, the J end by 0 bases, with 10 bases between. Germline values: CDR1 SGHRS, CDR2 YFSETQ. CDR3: CASSSDGSSGNTIYF. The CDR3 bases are TGCGCCAGCAGCTCGGACGGAAGCTCTGGAAACACCATATATTTT. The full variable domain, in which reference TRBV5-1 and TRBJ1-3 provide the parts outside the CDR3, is KAGVTQTPRYLIKTRGQQVTLSCSPISGHRSVSWYQQTPGQGLQFLFEYFSETQRNKGNFPGRFSGRQFSNSRSEMNVSTLELGDSALYLCASSSDGSSGNTIYFGEGSWLTVV.

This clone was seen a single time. The CDR3, as DNA: TGTGCCAGCAGCCCCGGGGCCCCGAACACTGAAGCTTTCTTT. The encoded protein is CASSPGAPNTEAFF. The chain recombines TRBV6-6 with TRBJ1-1; a weak D match, TRBD1 (5 bases). The CDR3 is made up of 14 amino acids. Trimming took 6 bases from V and 1 from J, leaving 12 bases between them. Germline CDR1 reads MNHNY; CDR2 reads SVGAGI (reference sequence).

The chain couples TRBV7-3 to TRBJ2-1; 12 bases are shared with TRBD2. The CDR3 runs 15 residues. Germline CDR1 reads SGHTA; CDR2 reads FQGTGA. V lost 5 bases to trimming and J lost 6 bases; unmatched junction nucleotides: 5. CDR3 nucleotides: TGTGCCAGCAGCACACTAGCGGGGGGACCCAATGAGCAGTTCTTC. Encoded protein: CASSTLAGGPNEQFF.

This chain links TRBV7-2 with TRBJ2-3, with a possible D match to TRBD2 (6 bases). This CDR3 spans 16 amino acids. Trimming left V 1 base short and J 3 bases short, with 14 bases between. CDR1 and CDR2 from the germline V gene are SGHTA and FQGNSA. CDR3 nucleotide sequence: TGTGCCAGCAGCTTAGGAAGTCTAGCGCCTACAGATACGCAGTATTTT. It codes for CASSLGSLAPTDTQYF.

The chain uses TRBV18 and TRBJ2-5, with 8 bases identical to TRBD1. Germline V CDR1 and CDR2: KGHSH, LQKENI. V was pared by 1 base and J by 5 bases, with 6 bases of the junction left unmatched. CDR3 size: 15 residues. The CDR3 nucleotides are TGTGCCAGCTCACCACGAGGACAGGGTAGGGAGACCCAGTACTTC. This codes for CASSPRGQGRETQYF.